The present TCR beta chain was sequenced within a study of cytomegalovirus exposure and HLA in healthy donors. V lost 2 bases and J lost 12, with 25 bases in between. The CDR3 is 16 residues long. Germline CDR1 MDHEN, CDR2 SYDVKM. This clone turned up a few times. 60 Vbeta and 13 Jbeta primers were used in PCR. Sequencing used immunoSEQ multiplex PCR; TCRdb keeps in-frame clones, though not all of them. The sample lists about 45,000 clones, 75% to 90% occurring once. The chain couples TRBV28 to TRBJ1-1; D is perhaps TRBD1 (5 bases). The TCR comes from a woman aged 40-49 years in good health and CMV-seropositive. Material for sequencing was PBMCs. The CDR3 DNA sequence: TGTGCCAGCAGTTTACTCGACCCGACAGACCACAGAATAACTTTCTTT. Its protein is CASSLLDPTDHRITFF.